This T cell receptor (beta chain) was sequenced for a study of cytomegalovirus exposure and HLA in healthy donors. Points from the study as a whole: Reportedly, a later analysis found an Asian-associated ancestry cluster had fewer N-insertions than the approximately 670-donor mean.

The PCR made use of 60 Vbeta and 13 Jbeta primers. This table comes from immunoSEQ multiplex PCR, and its TCRdb copy is limited to in-frame clones, with some not included. The sample holds over 100,000 clones, approximately 80% seen once. For this clone: What it recognizes is unknown.

The sequenced sample consisted of PBMCs. The receptor was isolated from a woman in her twenties or thirties in good health and CMV-seronegative.

CDR3 amino acids: CASSLVAGVSYNEQFF. The CDR3, as DNA: TGTGCCAGCAGCTTGGTAGCGGGAGTGTCCTACAATGAGCAGTTCTTC. This chain uses TRBV28 with TRBJ2-1, with 9 bases fitting TRBD2. This CDR3 has 16 amino acids. V shed 6 bases, J shed 1 base, and the junction held 7 bases outside the gene matches. CDR1 is MDHEN and CDR2 is SYDVKM in the germline V gene.